The present T cell receptor beta chain was sequenced within a study of beta chain features in type 1 diabetes (dated 2018 in TCRdb). About the full investigation: No differences in mean age, gender distribution, total cell number or subset yield were found between patients and healthy donors. Across all samples, almost 110 million sorted cells were examined, and cell number per subset correlated strongly with RNA yield. The study compared the TCRB repertoires of sorted circulating CD4+ T cell subsets in recently diagnosed type 1 diabetes patients with those in matched healthy donors. Naive and central memory subsets were obtained from all 30 or so donors, but regulatory and stem cell-like memory subsets were isolated from only 8 patients and 8 healthy donors. Overall results and qualifications from the work: PCR might favor shorter templates, but patient and control samples were amplified and corrected together, so any skew would affect both groups equally. Because small numbers of individuals were included in the HLA sub-analyses, any influence of HLA type on TCRB rearrangement was left unresolved. A moderate but significant shortening of TCRB CDR3 length was observed in type 1 diabetes patients in all four CD4+ subsets. Naive, central memory and regulatory TCRB repertoires appeared to be more similar among patients than among healthy donors. Fewer insertions and more nucleotide deletions at VDJ recombination sites were observed in patients with type 1 diabetes, implying thymic rearrangement abnormalities. Because cDNA was sequenced instead of genomic DNA, activated cells with high expression could be over-represented, although the groups did not differ in activation or CD3 levels.

The High Capacity cDNA Reverse Transcription Kit was used to reverse transcribe all of the isolated RNA, meaning that expressed TCRB transcripts were what got sequenced. Deep immunoSEQ sequencing was performed on naive, central memory and regulatory T cell samples, with an average of roughly 3.5 million total reads per sample. Sorted cells were lysed in RLT buffer and RNA was extracted with DNase-treated RNeasy Micro or Mini kits, depending on cell number. To prevent cross-contamination, each cell subset was processed individually, whereas patient and healthy donor samples were processed jointly. The immunoSEQ multiplex PCR was used to amplify TCRB sequences from cDNA, generating 87-bp fragments that spanned the CDR3 region. The amplicons were sequenced using the Illumina HiSeq platform. Per the original workflow: Synthetic template baselines were used to correct PCR bias computationally, reads within Hamming distance 2 were collapsed, and singletons that could not be merged were discarded. Reads were aligned against IMGT to assign V, D and J genes, CDR3 length and insertions or deletions at six rearrangement sites. Within each subset, clonotype counts were normalized to sorted cell number, after which true diversity and Gini coefficients were computed with the tcR R package. The overlap coefficient, calculated on TCRB nucleotide sequences, was used to quantify repertoire sharing. Out-of-frame TCRB sequences from naive cells were analyzed as a proxy for the pre-selection repertoire. TCRdb retrieved this table from immuneACCESS and kept in-frame rearrangements only. Not all clones are present; in checked studies, unresolved V genes account for under half, and no reason is known for the remainder. V, J and clone size reflect that table, while D and trimming were determined from the DNA. This sample lists roughly 330,000 clones; around 10% were detected once. The ten largest clones add up to over 0.015% of the sample.

This clone was observed a handful of times. Its antigen is unknown. No much larger clone exists at a distance of one base, and base qualities are not known. V and J are truncated by 2 bases and 0 bases respectively, leaving an intervening sequence of 9 bases. The CDR3 spans 15 residues, from the cysteine through the phenylalanine. The read is trimmed to its CDR3 DNA, 45 bases read in frame from base 1. CDR1 SGHTS and CDR2 YDEGEE are derived from the germline V gene. From each donor, a single peripheral blood sample of about 116 mL on average was drawn into heparinised tubes. Naive, central memory, regulatory and stem cell-like memory CD4+ T cells were sorted on a BD FACSAria II using a panel including CD45RO, CCR7, CD25, CD127, CD95 and CD27. Every sorted population had a purity above 95%. PBMCs were separated immediately by Lymphoprep density gradient centrifugation and were stained directly, without being cultured. So that batch effects would be minimized, each experiment stained and sorted samples in pairs, pairing one healthy donor with one patient.

The clonotype comes from a woman in her thirties in good health. Sequencing was carried out using naive CD4+ T cells from blood. The cell subset or site label corresponds to: true naive CD4+ T cells. The sequence links TRBV5-8 to TRBJ1-5, with TRBD1 as a weak D call on 5 bases. Read as DNA, the sequence is TGTGCCAGCAGCTTCGGGGGAAGTAGCAATCAGCCCCAGCATTTT. This sequence encodes CASSFGGSSNQPQHF.